This is a list of T cell receptor beta chains from one sample in a study of blood T cell repertoires in COVID-19. Clones were read by immunoSEQ multiplex PCR, and TCRdb kept only the in-frame ones, dropping some. The table includes 250,000 to 400,000 clones, around 90% detected once. The sample taken for sequencing was peripheral blood. These receptors were taken from a man aged 50-59 years with active or convalescent COVID-19. Each CDR3 is given with its conserved first and last residue. A D gene is named only where the DNA matches it firmly. Rows may omit the clone size; those that give it use once, few, many or a size class.

d_gene	v_gene	j_gene	abundance	CDR3nt	CDR3aa
.	TRBV18	TRBJ1-4	.	TGTGCCAGCTCCCCGACCTATGACAGGAATGAAAAACTGTTTTTT	CASSPTYDRNEKLFF
.	TRBV30	TRBJ1-3	.	TGTGCCTGGAGGACAGGCTACTCTGGAAACACCATATATTTT	CAWRTGYSGNTIYF
.	TRBV2	TRBJ2-7	.	TGTGCCAGCAGTGGGGCTTCCTACGAGCAGTACTTC	CASSGASYEQYF
.	TRBV19	TRBJ2-7	once	TGTGCCAGTAGTAACAGGGTTGACTACGAGCAGTACTTC	CASSNRVDYEQYF
TRBD1	TRBV5-1	TRBJ2-6	.	TGCGCCAGCAGCTTGTGGACAGGGGCTGGCTCTGGGGCCAACGTCCTGACTTTC	CASSLWTGAGSGANVLTF
.	TRBV10-3	TRBJ1-1	.	TGTGCCATCAGTGACACGAGTTACACTGAAGCTTTCTTT	CAISDTSYTEAFF
.	TRBV28	TRBJ1-2	.	TGTGCCAGCAGTTTCGAAGGGGGACGCTATGGCTACACCTTC	CASSFEGGRYGYTF
.	TRBV7-2	TRBJ1-1	.	TGTGCCAGCAGCTTGCAAACGGACAGCCTTGAAGCTTTCTTT	CASSLQTDSLEAFF
.	TRBV5-6	TRBJ1-5	.	TGTGCCAGCAGCCCTTTTGGACTCCTAAATCAGCCCCAGCATTTT	CASSPFGLLNQPQHF
.	TRBV9	TRBJ2-1	.	TGTGCCAGCAGCGTAACTACTGTGAGCAATGAGCAGTTCTTC	CASSVTTVSNEQFF
.	TRBV3-1/TRBV3-2	TRBJ1-1	.	TGTGCCAGCAGCAGGGATGAGGGCACTGAAGCTTTCTTT	CASSRDEGTEAFF
.	TRBV29-1	TRBJ2-1	.	TGCAGCGTTCAGGGGTCCCGCTCCTACAATGAGCAGTTCTTC	CSVQGSRSYNEQFF
TRBD1	TRBV9	TRBJ1-4	.	TGTGCCAGCAGCGTTATAGATCGGGACAGGGAACTTTTTTTT	CASSVIDRDRELFF
.	TRBV21-1	TRBJ1-2	.	TGTGCCAGCTTTGGGACAGGGGACTATGGCTACACCTTC	CASFGTGDYGYTF
TRBD2	TRBV6-5	TRBJ2-1	.	TGTGCCAGCAGTCCTAGCGGGGGGGGGACGGAGCAGTTCTTC	CASSPSGGGTEQFF
.	TRBV5-1	TRBJ2-1	.	TGCGCCAGCAGCATACAGGGACACTCCTACAATGAGCAGTTCTTC	CASSIQGHSYNEQFF
.	TRBV7-2	TRBJ2-5	.	TGTGCCAGCAGCTTGGGCCGTCCCAGGGAGACCCAGTACTTC	CASSLGRPRETQYF
.	TRBV5-8	TRBJ1-2	.	TGTGCCAGCAGCTTGGATGTGCGGGTGGCGATGGGAGGCTACACCTTC	CASSLDVRVAMGGYTF
.	TRBV28	TRBJ2-2	.	TGTGCCAGCAGTTTCGACTACACCGGGGAGCTGTTTTTT	CASSFDYTGELFF
.	TRBV2	TRBJ1-2	.	TGTGCCAGCAGTGGGGAGGGGTTGGGGTATGGCTACACCTTC	CASSGEGLGYGYTF
TRBD2	TRBV11-2	TRBJ2-2	.	TGTGCCAGCAGAAGTAGCGGGACGAACACCGGGGAGCTGTTTTTT	CASRSSGTNTGELFF
.	TRBV28	TRBJ2-2	.	TGTGCCAGCAGGTTACGTAGCGAACAGAACACCGGGGAGCTGTTTTTT	CASRLRSEQNTGELFF
TRBD1	TRBV5-1	TRBJ1-6	once	TGCGCCAGCAGCGCAACGACAGGGGGGAATAATTCACCCCTCCACTTT	CASSATTGGNNSPLHF
TRBD2	TRBV6-6	TRBJ2-1	.	TGTGCCAGCAGCCCCGGGACTAGGAGCAATGAGCAGTTCTTC	CASSPGTRSNEQFF
.	TRBV5-1	TRBJ1-1	.	TGCGCCAGCAGCCTCGCTGGGCCCTCAGACACTGAAGCTTTCTTT	CASSLAGPSDTEAFF
TRBD1	TRBV19	TRBJ1-5	once	TGTGCCAGTAGTCCTATCGGACAGGGAGGCCAGCCCCAGCATTTT	CASSPIGQGGQPQHF
.	TRBV6-6	TRBJ1-1	.	TGTGCCAGCAGCCGAGGGACATTCATGGGGGCGAACACTGAAGCTTTCTTT	CASSRGTFMGANTEAFF
TRBD2	TRBV14	TRBJ2-1	few	TGTGCCAGCAGCCTCACAGTAGGACTAGCGGGGGACAATGAGCAGTTCTTC	CASSLTVGLAGDNEQFF
.	TRBV5-1	TRBJ1-2	.	TGCGCCAGCAGCTTGCCGCCCCGGGGATACACCTTC	CASSLPPRGYTF
.	TRBV11-2	TRBJ1-1	.	TGTGCCAGCAGCTTAGTCGGGGACACTGAAGCTTTCTTT	CASSLVGDTEAFF
TRBD1	TRBV19	TRBJ2-7	.	TGTGCCAGTAGTATAGATCGGGACAGTTCCTACGAGCAGTACTTC	CASSIDRDSSYEQYF
.	TRBV5-1	TRBJ2-1	.	TGCGCCAGCAGCTTTCCCTCGACTGCTGGCTCCTACAATGAGCAGTTCTTC	CASSFPSTAGSYNEQFF
TRBD2	TRBV2	TRBJ2-3	once	TGTGCCAGCAGTGATCGGCTAGCGGGAGACGGAGATACGCAGTATTTT	CASSDRLAGDGDTQYF
.	TRBV25-1	TRBJ1-1	.	TGTGCCAGCAGGGACTCTTCCGGCAGGGGCCGCCTAGAAGCTTTCTTT	CASRDSSGRGRLEAFF
TRBD1	TRBV18	TRBJ2-5	.	TGTGCCAGCTCACCAGGGACAGGCCAAGAGACCCAGTACTTC	CASSPGTGQETQYF
.	TRBV30	TRBJ2-2	.	TGTGCCTGGAGTGTATTAGAGTCGGGGACCGGGGAGCTGTTTTTT	CAWSVLESGTGELFF
TRBD1	TRBV28	TRBJ1-4	few	TGTGCCAGTGGTGCATATGGGACAGCAACTAATGAAAAACTGTTTTTT	CASGAYGTATNEKLFF
TRBD2	TRBV11-2	TRBJ2-5	.	TGTGCCAGCAGCTCGTTCGAGAGGACTAGCGGGGGTCAAGAGACCCAGTACTTC	CASSSFERTSGGQETQYF
.	TRBV5-1	TRBJ2-2	.	TGCGCCAGCAGCGCCGATGAGGGTAACACCGGGGAGCTGTTTTTT	CASSADEGNTGELFF
TRBD2	TRBV10-3	TRBJ2-1	.	TGTGCCATCAGTTCCTCTACTAGCGGGGTGACCTACAATGAGCAGTTCTTC	CAISSSTSGVTYNEQFF
.	TRBV5-5	TRBJ2-7	few	TGTGCCAGCAGCTTCAGCGGGTCCTACGAGCAGTACTTC	CASSFSGSYEQYF
TRBD2	TRBV5-1	TRBJ2-7	.	TGCGCCAGCAGCTTCCTACAGACTAGCGGGAGCTACGAGCAGTACTTC	CASSFLQTSGSYEQYF
.	TRBV7-6	TRBJ2-2	.	TGTGCCAGCAGCTTCATGCAGGGGTCAACCGGGGAGCTGTTTTTT	CASSFMQGSTGELFF
.	TRBV5-5	TRBJ2-4	.	TGTGCCAGCAGCTTGGAGGGGATCGAAAACATTCAGTACTTC	CASSLEGIENIQYF
.	TRBV3-1/TRBV3-2	TRBJ2-7	.	TGTGCCAGCAGCCAAGATCGGACTGTGGAGCAGTACTTC	CASSQDRTVEQYF
.	TRBV7-9	TRBJ1-2	.	TGTGCCAGCAGCTTAGGGGCAGGCGAGAACTATGGCTACACCTTC	CASSLGAGENYGYTF
TRBD1	TRBV2	TRBJ1-2	.	TGTGCCAGCAGGGACAGGGTCCATGGCTACACCTTC	CASRDRVHGYTF
.	TRBV12-3/TRBV12-4	TRBJ2-5	.	TGTGCCAGCAGACCAGGGTCCCAAGAGACCCAGTACTTC	CASRPGSQETQYF
.	TRBV5-1	TRBJ1-4	.	TGCGCCAGCAGCCCTACAGACGGGATGCGGGAAAAACTGTTTTTT	CASSPTDGMREKLFF
.	TRBV11-2	TRBJ1-6	once	TGTGCCAGCAGCCCACGGCGGGGGAATTCACCCCTCCACTTT	CASSPRRGNSPLHF
.	TRBV30	TRBJ1-6	few	TGTGCCTGGAGACCTATAAGCAATTCACCCCTCCACTTT	CAWRPISNSPLHF
TRBD1	TRBV10-1	TRBJ1-4	.	TGCGCCAGGGCAGACAGGGGAGGCGGGGAAAAACTGTTTTTT	CARADRGGGEKLFF
TRBD1	TRBV19	TRBJ1-2	.	TGTGCCAGTAGTATAGTACAGGGGAACTATGGCTACACCTTC	CASSIVQGNYGYTF